This entry lists 24 T cell receptor beta chains sequenced from one sample in a study of tumor-infiltrating lymphocytes in primary liver carcinoma. With a constant-region primer, TCR beta cDNA was made from approximately 500 ng of total RNA. What produced the TCR beta libraries was three nested multiplex PCR rounds using slightly modified ARM-PCR. The opening two PCR rounds, 10 cycles each, paired TRBV1-TRBV30 forward primers with a C-beta reverse primer. A single record per CDR3 protein comes from TCRdb applying MiXCR to the multiplex PCR reads. There are roughly 20,000 distinct CDR3 sequences in the sample; 65% to 85% occur only once, and 30% to 45% lies in the top ten. Unsorted bulk tissue, about 19-31 mg of it, served as the source for co-extraction of RNA and DNA. The sequenced sample consisted of liver tumor tissue from sampling region 4. Specified subset: tumor region T4, right-lateral pole. All receptors derive from a woman in her 30s with primary liver carcinoma and hepatitis B virus infection.

A word on this clonotype: One junction end does not reproduce the germline sequence, and a read error may be involved. The chain employs TRBV11-3 and TRBJ2-3; no definite D call. Germline CDR1 is SGHNT and CDR2 is YENEEA. The CDR3 consists of 13 residues. The CDR3: CVSSEESTDTQYF. As DNA, the CDR3 is TGTGTCAGCAGTGAAGAATCTACAGATACGCAGTATTTT.

The rearrangement joins TRBV12-3 or TRBV12-4 to TRBJ2-5; D may be TRBD2 (6 bases). The CDR3 totals 15 residues. The CDR3: CVSTTYTGSEETQYF. DNA of the CDR3: TGTGTTAGCACCACCTACACCGGGAGCGAAGAGACCCAGTACTTC.

This clonotype appeared a single time. A read error is likely, as this CDR3 ends without the conserved phenylalanine or tryptophan. It is unclear where the CDR3 begins or ends on the DNA, so no DNA is shown, and the CDR3 is as TCRdb lists it. The chain links TRBV6-1 to TRBJ2-2. The germline gives CDR1 MNHNS, CDR2 SASEGT. Including both end residues, the CDR3 is 14 amino acids long. This CDR3 is CASIKRRDTGEPLL.

This chain links TRBV4-3 with TRBJ1-2, with a weak D call TRBD1 (5 bases). This CDR3 region has 15 residues. Germline-derived CDR1 and CDR2 are LGHNA and YSLEER. The V end lost 0 bases, the J end lost 10 bases, and 18 bases lay between the germline ends. The chain's CDR3 is CASSQDWGRLNVYTF. The CDR3 region has the DNA TGCGCCAGCAGCCAAGATTGGGGCAGATTGAATGTCTACACCTTC.

Concerning this clonotype itself: An end of the junction differs from the germline gene, which may be a read error. The CDR3 nucleotides are TGCAACGTTCAGATGGCAAACACCGGGGAGCTGTTTTTT. As protein: CNVQMANTGELFF. The rearrangement uses TRBV29-1 and TRBJ2-2; D is unresolved. This CDR3 comprises 13 residues. Germline CDR1 is SQVTM and CDR2 is ANQGSEA.

This clonotype was seen at least ten times. The genes are TRBV5-1 and TRBJ2-3; 9 nucleotides agree with TRBD1. V lost 4 bases and J lost 4; bases outside the gene matches: 10. Germline lookup yields CDR1 SGHRS and CDR2 YFSETQ. CDR3 size: 16 residues. The CDR3 here is CASSPGTGINSDTQYF. The CDR3 DNA sequence: TGCGCCAGCAGCCCAGGGACAGGGATCAATTCAGATACGCAGTATTTT.

Regarding this clonotype: An end of the junction differs from the germline gene, which may be a read error. The V gene is TRBV28, the J gene TRBJ2-2; 7 bases align to TRBD2. CDR3 length: 13 amino acids. Germline CDR1 and CDR2: MDHEN and SYDVKM. CDR3 sequence reads: CASCLNGSGEMFF. CDR3 DNA sequence: TGTGCCAGCTGTTTGAACGGGAGCGGGGAGATGTTCTTT.

This clonotype was observed a few times. The junction departs from germline at one end; a sequencing error may be responsible. This chain joins TRBV11-3 and TRBJ2-1; 7 nucleotides match TRBD2. The V gene's germline CDR1 is SGHNT and CDR2 YENEEA. CDR3 size: 13 residues. The chain's CDR3 is CAGASESGNEHFF. CDR3 in DNA: TGTGCCGGCGCTAGCGAGAGCGGGAATGAGCACTTCTTC.

A word on this clonotype: A clone one base away is much larger, so this may be a read error. V usage is TRBV6-1 and J usage is TRBJ2-1; tentative D call: TRBD2 (7 bases). The CDR3 is 13 residues long. Germline lookup yields CDR1 MNHNS and CDR2 SASEGT. CDR3 bases: TGTGCTATCAGTGAAGAGGGGGGGGGCGAGCAGTTCTTC. Protein product: CAISEEGGGEQFF.

Ten or more counts support this clonotype. The chain uses TRBV7-9 and TRBJ2-2; no clear D. CDR3 size: 16 residues. CDR1 is SEHNR and CDR2 is FQNEAQ in the germline V gene (reference sequence). The germline V and J ends were trimmed by 3 bases and 6 bases, with 17 bases remaining between them. CDR3 nucleotides: TGTGCCAGCAGCTTCGGACCGGGCGTCGAACCCGGGGAGCTGTTTTTT. Protein product: CASSFGPGVEPGELFF. Variable domain in full (rest from reference TRBV7-9 and TRBJ2-2): DTGVSQNPRHKITKRGQNVTFRCDPISEHNRLYWYRQTLGQGPEFLTYFQNEAQLEKSRLLSDRFSAERPKGSFSTLEIQRTEQGDSAMYLCASSFGPGVEPGELFFGEGSRLTVL.

Turning to this clonotype: At one of its ends the junction is not consistent with the germline gene, which may arise from a read error. The J gene is TRBJ1-2, the V gene TRBV4-3; D possibly corresponds to TRBD1 (5 bases). Germline CDR1 reads LGHNA; CDR2 reads YSLEER. The CDR3 runs 15 residues. CDR3 region: CAGSQNWGRVNSYTF. CDR3 DNA sequence: TGCGCCGGCAGCCAAAATTGGGGCAGGGTGAATAGCTACACCTTC.

About this clonotype itself: The junction departs from germline at one end; a sequencing error may be responsible. This chain joins TRBV12-3 or TRBV12-4 and TRBJ1-1; D remains unclear. CDR3 length equals 13 residues. In nucleotides, the CDR3 is TGTGCCAGTTCTCGAAACATGAACGCTGAAGCTTTCTTT. It specifies CASSRNMNAEAFF.

With regard to this clonotype: The junction shows a germline mismatch at one end, possibly a read error. V is TRBV11-3 and J is TRBJ2-3, with D unresolved. Germline loops: CDR1 SGHNT, CDR2 YENEEA. There are 13 residues in the CDR3. The CDR3 DNA is TGTGCTAGCAGTAAAGAATCCACAGATATGCAATATTTT. It encodes CASSKESTDMQYF.

This clonotype was seen ten or more times. A much larger clone lies a single base off, so this may be a read error. This chain joins TRBV10-3 and TRBJ2-7, with 9 bases identical to TRBD1. Per germline, CDR1 ENHRY and CDR2 SYGVKD. J gave up 2 bases and V 1 base, and 6 bases lay outside the gene matches. The CDR3 consists of 16 residues. The CDR3 here is CAISEWTGDTTYEQYF. CDR3 in DNA: TGTGCCATCAGTGAGTGGACAGGGGACACGACCTACGAGCAGTACTTC.

Points on this clonotype: No conserved phenylalanine or tryptophan ends this CDR3, so it is likely a read error. The chain recombines TRBV6-1 with TRBJ1-2; D remains ambiguous. Germline CDR1 MNHNS, CDR2 SASEGT. V lost 2 bases, J lost 0 bases, and 19 bases lay in between. This CDR3 is built from 18 residues. The CDR3 DNA is TGTGCCAGCAGTGAACGGTTCCCGGTCCTTAGGTCTAACTATGGCTACACCATC. It specifies CASSERFPVLRSNYGYTI.

A note on this clonotype: The junction departs from germline at one end; a sequencing error may be responsible. CDR3 protein: CANRLRGFGANVLTF. CDR3 nucleotides: TGTGCCAACAGACTACGTGGGTTTGGGGCCAACGTCCTGACTTTT. This chain joins TRBV6-5 and TRBJ2-6, with D tentatively TRBD1 or TRBD2 (5 bases each). The CDR3 length is 15 residues. Per the germline V gene, CDR1 is MNHEY and CDR2 is SVGAGI.

There are a few counts of this clonotype. At one boundary the junction diverges from the germline segment, which might be a read error. The V call is TRBV11-2, the J call TRBJ2-5; D not resolved. Germline V gene sequence: CDR1 SGHAT, CDR2 FQNNGV. The CDR3 runs to 12 residues. The CDR3 reads CTSSLGLETQYF. The CDR3 DNA is TGTACCAGCAGTTTAGGGTTAGAAACCCAGTACTTC.

A remark on this clonotype: At one end, the junction sequence differs from germline, possibly due to a read error. The chain has TRBV30 and TRBJ2-1; TRBD1 matches at 7 bases. The germline V gene encodes CDR1 GTSNPN and CDR2 SVGIG (reference sequence). The CDR3 is 15 residues long. The chain's CDR3 is CAWSGDSSSYDEQFF. As DNA, the CDR3 is TGTGCCTGGAGTGGGGACAGCTCCTCCTACGATGAGCAGTTCTTC.

Turning to this clonotype: Lacking the conserved final phenylalanine or tryptophan, this CDR3 likely reflects a read error. The chain uses TRBV5-6 and TRBJ1-5; D gene uncertain. The germline V gene encodes CDR1 SGHDT and CDR2 YYEEEE. CDR3 length: 15 residues. With 3 bases removed from V and 8 bases from J, the gap between germline ends came to 18 bases. The CDR3 sequence: CASSSWAAPNEPQHL. CDR3 bases: TGTGCCAGCAGCTCGTGGGCGGCTCCTAATGAGCCCCAGCATTTA.

Comment on this clonotype: Likely a read error: the CDR3 ends without its conserved phenylalanine or tryptophan. The chain couples TRBV10-3 to TRBJ2-5; D gene ambiguous. The germline V and J ends were trimmed by 0 bases and 2 bases, with 10 bases remaining between them. The CDR3 totals 15 residues. CDR1 and CDR2 (germline): ENHRY, SYGVKD. The CDR3, as DNA: TGTGCCATCAGTGAGTCGGCCGCCAGACAAGAGACCCAGTACATC. This codes for CAISESAARQETQYI.

This clonotype was observed once. A read error may produce the germline difference seen at one junction end. The V and J genes are TRBV11-2 and TRBJ2-3, with TRBD1 matching over 7 bases. Looked up from germline, CDR1 is SGHAT and CDR2 is FQNNGV. CDR3 length: 15 residues. The CDR3 spells CASRLPGQFADTQYF. CDR3 DNA sequence: TGTGCTAGCAGATTACCGGGACAGTTCGCAGATACGCAGTATTTT.

For this clonotype: One end of the junction is discordant with germline, which a read error may explain. The rearrangement uses TRBV12-3 or TRBV12-4 and TRBJ2-1; TRBD2 matches 12 bases. The CDR3 consists of 15 residues. The CDR3 protein is CTSSLSGTSGPEQFF. The CDR3 DNA reads TGTACCAGCAGCCTGTCCGGGACTAGCGGGCCTGAGCAGTTCTTC.

Details on this clonotype: An end of the junction differs from the germline gene, which may be a read error. The chain is built from TRBV4-3 and TRBJ2-1, with a tentative D call TRBD2 (6 bases). This CDR3 spans 16 amino acids. Germline assignment: CDR1 LGHNA and CDR2 YSLEER. The CDR3: CASNQDAGSSYSEHFF. In DNA form, the CDR3 reads TGCGCCAGCAACCAAGATGCGGGAAGCTCCTATAGTGAGCACTTCTTC.

This clonotype was detected many times. The chain links TRBV2 to TRBJ2-3; D is perhaps TRBD1 (5 bases). The V gene lost 7 bases and the J gene lost 1 base, with 27 bases spanning the gap. CDR1 and CDR2 (germline): SNHLY, FYNNEI. This CDR3 is built from 19 residues. In DNA, the CDR3 is TGTGCCAGCATTCCGATTGGACAAACCAGGAACCAACGCACAGATACGCAGTATTTT. It translates to CASIPIGQTRNQRTDTQYF. The full variable domain, its missing parts supplied by reference TRBV2 and TRBJ2-3, is EPEVTQTPSHQVTQMGQEVILRCVPISNHLYFYWYRQILGQKVEFLVSFYNNEISEKSEIFDDQFSVERPDGSNFTLKIRSTKLEDSAMYFCASIPIGQTRNQRTDTQYFGPGTRLTVL.